The T cell receptor beta chain under discussion was sequenced for a study of blood T cells in healthy people across ages (dated by TCRdb to the mid-2010s). Study-level background: In model experiments, template switching captured about one uniquely barcoded TCR beta cDNA molecule for every two T cells. The study measured age-related changes in TCR beta repertoire diversity using deep sequencing normalized with unique cDNA molecular identifiers. The donors were split into four age groups: young (average 16 years), middle-aged (about 40), aged (more than 60) and long-lived (approximately 89). The study analyzed two additional independent replicas of 1 million unique cDNA reads from the same blood draw for two donors, one aged 18 to 30 and one aged 80 or older. To avoid experimental bias, donors of different ages were distributed randomly across sequencing lanes.

What the authors observed across the whole study: There was a strong correlation between observed TCR beta diversity and the percentage of naive T cells measured by flow cytometry. Compared with the aged group, the long-lived group had more naive CD4+ T cells, fewer expanded clones and increased TCR diversity, suggesting age selection. The CMV infection status of donors was not known, potentially confounding age-related changes in expanded clonotypes. Since profiling was done on bulk unsorted PBMCs, naive and antigen-experienced compartments could not be conclusively compared. Estimates of total diversity based on one million sequenced T cells were considered lower bounds and underestimates. Observed TCR beta diversity per million T cells fell roughly linearly with age, and a significant reduction was already apparent by age around 40.

Donors were roughly 40 systemically healthy Caucasian individuals from Russia aged roughly 6 to 100 years. Each donor gave 8 to 10 milliliters of peripheral blood, collected into EDTA-treated Vacutainer tubes. Ficoll-Paque density-gradient centrifugation was used to isolate PBMCs, with at least 6.5 million per sample. Total RNA, at least 5.5 micrograms per sample, was extracted from PBMCs with Trizol reagent. For every donor, an aliquot of PBMCs went through flow cytometry to measure the percentages of naive CD45RAhigh/CD27high T cells. Remarks on this clonotype: Its target antigen remains unknown. Base qualities are not recorded, but no much larger clone differs from it by a single base.

Trimming accounts for 0 bases at V and 0 bases at J, while the number of junction bases matched to no gene is 4. Spanning cysteine to phenylalanine, the CDR3 consists of 16 amino acids. Here the CDR3 DNA is all that survives: 48 bases in frame from base 1. As encoded in the germline V gene, CDR1 is LGHNA while CDR2 is YSLEER. The method behind the library was 5' RACE. Instrument used: Illumina HiSeq 2500. A second roughly 7 to 12 cycle PCR used a sample-barcoded 5' primer and a J-beta primer mix. A unique molecular identifier was introduced onto each TCR beta cDNA molecule by a template-switch 5' adaptor carrying 12 random nucleotides. At least 2.5 million CDR3-containing paired-end reads were obtained from each sample. First-strand cDNA synthesis was performed from all RNA using the Mint cDNA synthesis kit, with priming by a TRBC-specific oligonucleotide. Following uracil-DNA glycosylase treatment, a first 18-cycle PCR with universal primers M1SS and BC2_uni_R was performed on all cDNA. The authors processed their data as follows. Each sample was normalized by randomly selecting 1 million high-quality reads, each carrying a distinct molecular identifier. Reads with shared molecular identifiers were discarded instead of being binned into consensus sequences. CDR3 identification, clonotype clustering and error correction used MiTCR with a Q25 quality threshold and the strictest error-elimination algorithm. A nonparametric unseen species model using Euler transformation provided a lower-bound estimate of total TCR beta diversity. TCRdb reworked the public reads: Q25 trimming with fastp, MiXCR clone assembly, productive beta chains retained. All rows with the same CDR3 protein become a single entry with the most common DNA and genes. The V and J calls were not made by the authors but by TCRdb's processing. The sample table shows about 1.4 million distinct CDR3 sequences, and 45% to 70% are seen once. Over 6.5% of the sample is in the top ten clones.

The clonotype originates from a man in his late teens or twenties in good health. The sequenced material came from blood. The rearrangement joined TRBV4-3 to TRBJ2-7, with 8 central nucleotides matching TRBD1. For the CDR3, the sequence is CASSQDIQGVSYEQYF. The bases read TGCGCCAGCAGCCAAGATATACAGGGGGTCTCCTACGAGCAGTACTTC.